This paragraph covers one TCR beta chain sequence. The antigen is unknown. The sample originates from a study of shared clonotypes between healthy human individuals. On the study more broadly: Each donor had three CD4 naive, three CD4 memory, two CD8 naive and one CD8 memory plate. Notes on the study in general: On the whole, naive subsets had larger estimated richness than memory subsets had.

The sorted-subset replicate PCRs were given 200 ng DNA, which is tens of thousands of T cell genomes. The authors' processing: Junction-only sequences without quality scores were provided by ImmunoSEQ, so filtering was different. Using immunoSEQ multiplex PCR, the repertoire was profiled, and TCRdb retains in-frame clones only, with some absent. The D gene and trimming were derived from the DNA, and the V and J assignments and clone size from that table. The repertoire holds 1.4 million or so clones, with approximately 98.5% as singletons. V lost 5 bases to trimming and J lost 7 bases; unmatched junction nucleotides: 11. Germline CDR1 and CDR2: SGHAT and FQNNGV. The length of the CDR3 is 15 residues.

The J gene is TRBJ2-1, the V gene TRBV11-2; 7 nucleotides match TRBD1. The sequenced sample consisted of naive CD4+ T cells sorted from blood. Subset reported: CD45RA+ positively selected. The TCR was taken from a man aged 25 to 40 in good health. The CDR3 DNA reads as TGTGCCAGCAGCCCCCTAACGGGACAGCGGAATGAGCAGTTCTTC. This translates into CASSPLTGQRNEQFF. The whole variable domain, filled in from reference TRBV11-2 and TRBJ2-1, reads EAGVAQSPRYKIIEKRQSVAFWCNPISGHATLYWYQQILGQGPKLLIQFQNNGVVDDSQLPKDRFSAERLKGVDSTLKIQPAKLEDSAVYLCASSPLTGQRNEQFFGPGTRLTVL.